This T cell receptor beta chain stems from a study of OX40 agonist ivuxolimab in advanced cancers. The overall study: Ivuxolimab, an agonistic anti-OX40 (CD134) antibody, was given to patients. Previous treatment with anti-PD-1, anti-PD-L1 or anti-CTLA-4 therapy was allowed; 40% had received some. Whole-study results and caveats: There was clonal expansion of CD4+ and CD8+ blood T cells by week 6 at 0.1 to 3.0 mg/kg.

About this clone: Its antigen remains unknown.

Here immunoSEQ multiplex PCR was the method, and the copy in TCRdb shows in-frame clones only, minus some. The sample holds tens of thousands of clones; roughly 82% are singletons and the top ten take roughly 36%. The source is an adult with an advanced solid tumor such as melanoma, head and neck, liver or kidney cancer. The sequencing here drew on CD4+ or CD8+ T cells sorted from blood, taken in a trial of the OX40 agonist ivuxolimab.

The CDR3 spells CASSATWDSLYEQYF. In nucleotides, the CDR3 is TGTGCCAGCAGTGCTACCTGGGACTCTCTCTACGAGCAGTACTTC. The rearrangement joins TRBV6-5 to TRBJ2-7, with D maybe TRBD2 (6 bases). The germline V gene has CDR1 MNHEY and CDR2 SVGAGI. The CDR3 runs to 15 residues. Trimming took 5 bases from V and 3 from J, leaving 17 bases between them.